The source of this T cell receptor beta chain is a study of blood T cells in healthy people across ages. The CDR3 sequence is 15 residues long. Germline loops: CDR1 MGHRA, CDR2 YSYEKL. Trimming at V came to 4 bases and at J to 5 bases, leaving 7 bases not matched to a gene. A second PCR of about 7 to 11 cycles used a sample-barcoded 5' primer and a J-beta primer mix. One entry per CDR3 protein results from TCRdb running MiXCR on the 5' RACE reads. The sample lists about 810,000 distinct CDR3 sequences, around 36% occurring once. General study findings and limits: Across samples, TCR beta diversity tracked strongly with naive T cell percentage. Aged donors had fewer naive CD4+ cells and lower diversity than long-lived donors. No conclusive comparison of naive versus antigen-experienced cells was possible with unsorted PBMCs. A roughly linear fall in TCR beta diversity per million T cells was seen with increasing age.

In regard to this clonotype: Antigen specificity is unknown.

V gene TRBV4-1 combines with J gene TRBJ1-5, with 8 positions matching TRBD1. Sequencing input: blood. This sequence originates from a man younger than 35 in good health. CDR3 loop: CASSPRQGSDQPQHF. The CDR3 region has the DNA TGCGCCAGCAGCCCCCGACAGGGGAGCGATCAGCCCCAGCATTTT.